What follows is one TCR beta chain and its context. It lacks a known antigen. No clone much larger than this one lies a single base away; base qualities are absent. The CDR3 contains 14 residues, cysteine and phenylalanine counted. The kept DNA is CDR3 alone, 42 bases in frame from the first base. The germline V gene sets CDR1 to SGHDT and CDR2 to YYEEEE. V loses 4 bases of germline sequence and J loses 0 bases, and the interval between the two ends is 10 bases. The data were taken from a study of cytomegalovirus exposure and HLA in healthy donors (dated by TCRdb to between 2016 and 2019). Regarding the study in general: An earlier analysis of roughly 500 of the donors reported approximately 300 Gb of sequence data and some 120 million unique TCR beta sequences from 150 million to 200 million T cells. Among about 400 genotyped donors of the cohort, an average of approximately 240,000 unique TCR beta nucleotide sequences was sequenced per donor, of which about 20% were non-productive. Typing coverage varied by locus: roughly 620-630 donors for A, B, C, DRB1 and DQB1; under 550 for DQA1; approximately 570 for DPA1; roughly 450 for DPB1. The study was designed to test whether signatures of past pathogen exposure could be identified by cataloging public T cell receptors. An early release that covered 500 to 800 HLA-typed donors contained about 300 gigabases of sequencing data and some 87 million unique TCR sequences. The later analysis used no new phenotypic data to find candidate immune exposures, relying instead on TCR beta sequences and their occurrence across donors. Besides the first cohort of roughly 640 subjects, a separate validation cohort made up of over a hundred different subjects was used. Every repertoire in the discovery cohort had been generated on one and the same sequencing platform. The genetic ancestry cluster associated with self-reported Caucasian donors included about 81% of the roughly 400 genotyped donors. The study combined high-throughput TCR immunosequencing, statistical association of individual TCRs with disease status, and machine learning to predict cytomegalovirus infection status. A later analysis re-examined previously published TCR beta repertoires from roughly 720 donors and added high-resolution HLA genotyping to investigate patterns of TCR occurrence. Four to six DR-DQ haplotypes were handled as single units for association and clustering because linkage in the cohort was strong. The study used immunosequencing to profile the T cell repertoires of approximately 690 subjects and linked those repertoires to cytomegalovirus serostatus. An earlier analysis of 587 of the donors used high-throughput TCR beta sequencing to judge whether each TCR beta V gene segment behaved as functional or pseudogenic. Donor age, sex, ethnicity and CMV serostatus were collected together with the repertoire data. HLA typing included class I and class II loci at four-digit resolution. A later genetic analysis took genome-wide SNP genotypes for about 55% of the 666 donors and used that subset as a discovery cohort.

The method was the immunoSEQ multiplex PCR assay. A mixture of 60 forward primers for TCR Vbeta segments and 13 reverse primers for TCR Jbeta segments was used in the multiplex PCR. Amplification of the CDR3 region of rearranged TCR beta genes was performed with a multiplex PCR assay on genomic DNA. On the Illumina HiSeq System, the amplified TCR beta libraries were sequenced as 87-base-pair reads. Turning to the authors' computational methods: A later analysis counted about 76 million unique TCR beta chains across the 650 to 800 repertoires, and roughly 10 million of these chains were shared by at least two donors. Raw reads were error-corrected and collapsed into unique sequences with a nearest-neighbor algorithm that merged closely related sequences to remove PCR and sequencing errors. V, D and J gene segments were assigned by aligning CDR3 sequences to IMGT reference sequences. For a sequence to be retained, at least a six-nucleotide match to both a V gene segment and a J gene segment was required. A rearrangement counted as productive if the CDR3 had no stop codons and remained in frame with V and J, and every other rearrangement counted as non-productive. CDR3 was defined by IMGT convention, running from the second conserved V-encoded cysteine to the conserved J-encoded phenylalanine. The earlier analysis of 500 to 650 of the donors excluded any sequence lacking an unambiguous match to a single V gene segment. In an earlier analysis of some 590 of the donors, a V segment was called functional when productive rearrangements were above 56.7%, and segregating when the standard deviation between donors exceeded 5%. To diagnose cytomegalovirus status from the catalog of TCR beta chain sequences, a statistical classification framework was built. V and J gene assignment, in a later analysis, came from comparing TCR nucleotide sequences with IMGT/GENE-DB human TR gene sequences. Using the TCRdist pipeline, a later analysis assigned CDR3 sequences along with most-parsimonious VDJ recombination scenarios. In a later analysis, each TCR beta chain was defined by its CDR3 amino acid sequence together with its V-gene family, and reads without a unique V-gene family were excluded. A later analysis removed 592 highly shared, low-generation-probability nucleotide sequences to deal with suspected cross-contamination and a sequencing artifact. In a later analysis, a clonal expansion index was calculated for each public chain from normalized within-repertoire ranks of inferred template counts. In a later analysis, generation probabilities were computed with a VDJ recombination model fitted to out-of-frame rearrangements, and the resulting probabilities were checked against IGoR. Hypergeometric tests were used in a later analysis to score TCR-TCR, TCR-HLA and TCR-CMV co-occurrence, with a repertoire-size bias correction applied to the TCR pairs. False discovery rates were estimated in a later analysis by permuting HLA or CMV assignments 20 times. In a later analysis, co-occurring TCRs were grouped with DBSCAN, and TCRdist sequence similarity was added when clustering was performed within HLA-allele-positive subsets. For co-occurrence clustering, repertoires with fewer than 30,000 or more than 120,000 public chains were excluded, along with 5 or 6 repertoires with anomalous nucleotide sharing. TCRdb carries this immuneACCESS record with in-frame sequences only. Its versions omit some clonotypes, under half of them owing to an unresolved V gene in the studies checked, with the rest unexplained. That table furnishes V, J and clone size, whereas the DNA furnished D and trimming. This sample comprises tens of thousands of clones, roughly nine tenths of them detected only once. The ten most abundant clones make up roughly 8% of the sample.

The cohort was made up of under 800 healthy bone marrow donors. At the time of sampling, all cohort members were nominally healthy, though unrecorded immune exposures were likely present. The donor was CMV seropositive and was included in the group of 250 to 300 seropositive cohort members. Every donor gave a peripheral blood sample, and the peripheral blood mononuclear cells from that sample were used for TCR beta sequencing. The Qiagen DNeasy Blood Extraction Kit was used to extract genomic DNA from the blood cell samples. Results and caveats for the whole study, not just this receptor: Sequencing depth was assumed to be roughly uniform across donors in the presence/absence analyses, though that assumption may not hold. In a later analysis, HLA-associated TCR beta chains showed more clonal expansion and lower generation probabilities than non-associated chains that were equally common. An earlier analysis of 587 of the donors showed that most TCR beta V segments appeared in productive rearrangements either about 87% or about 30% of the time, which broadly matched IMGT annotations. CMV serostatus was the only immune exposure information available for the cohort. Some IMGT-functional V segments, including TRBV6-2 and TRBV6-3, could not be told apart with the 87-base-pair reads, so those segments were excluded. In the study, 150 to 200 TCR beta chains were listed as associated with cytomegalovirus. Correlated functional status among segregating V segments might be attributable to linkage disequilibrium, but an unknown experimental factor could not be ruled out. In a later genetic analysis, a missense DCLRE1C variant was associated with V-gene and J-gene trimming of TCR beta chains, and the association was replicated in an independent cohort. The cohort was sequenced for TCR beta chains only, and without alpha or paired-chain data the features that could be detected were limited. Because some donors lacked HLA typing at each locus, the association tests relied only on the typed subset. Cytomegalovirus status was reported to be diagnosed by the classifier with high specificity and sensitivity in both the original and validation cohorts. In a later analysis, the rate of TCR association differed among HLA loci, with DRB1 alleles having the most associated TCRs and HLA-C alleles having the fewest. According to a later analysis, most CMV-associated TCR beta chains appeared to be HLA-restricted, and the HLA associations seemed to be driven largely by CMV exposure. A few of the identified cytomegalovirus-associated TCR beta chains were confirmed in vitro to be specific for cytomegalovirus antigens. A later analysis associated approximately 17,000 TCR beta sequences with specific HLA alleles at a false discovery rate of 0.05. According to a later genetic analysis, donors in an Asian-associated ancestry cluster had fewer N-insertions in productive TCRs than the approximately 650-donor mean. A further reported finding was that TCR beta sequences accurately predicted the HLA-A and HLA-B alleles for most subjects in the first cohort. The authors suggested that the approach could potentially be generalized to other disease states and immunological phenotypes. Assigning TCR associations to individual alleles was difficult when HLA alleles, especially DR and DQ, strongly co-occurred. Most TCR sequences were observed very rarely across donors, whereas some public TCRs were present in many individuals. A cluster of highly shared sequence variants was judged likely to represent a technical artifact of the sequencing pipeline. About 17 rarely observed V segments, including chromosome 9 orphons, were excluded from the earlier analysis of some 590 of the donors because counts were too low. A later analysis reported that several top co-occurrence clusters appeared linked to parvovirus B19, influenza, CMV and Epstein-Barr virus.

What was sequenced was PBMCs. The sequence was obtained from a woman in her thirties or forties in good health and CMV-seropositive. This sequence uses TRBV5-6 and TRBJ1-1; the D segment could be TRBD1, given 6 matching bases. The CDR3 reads CASSQGTVNTEAFF. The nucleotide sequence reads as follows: TGTGCCAGCAGCCAGGGGACGGTGAACACTGAAGCTTTCTTT.